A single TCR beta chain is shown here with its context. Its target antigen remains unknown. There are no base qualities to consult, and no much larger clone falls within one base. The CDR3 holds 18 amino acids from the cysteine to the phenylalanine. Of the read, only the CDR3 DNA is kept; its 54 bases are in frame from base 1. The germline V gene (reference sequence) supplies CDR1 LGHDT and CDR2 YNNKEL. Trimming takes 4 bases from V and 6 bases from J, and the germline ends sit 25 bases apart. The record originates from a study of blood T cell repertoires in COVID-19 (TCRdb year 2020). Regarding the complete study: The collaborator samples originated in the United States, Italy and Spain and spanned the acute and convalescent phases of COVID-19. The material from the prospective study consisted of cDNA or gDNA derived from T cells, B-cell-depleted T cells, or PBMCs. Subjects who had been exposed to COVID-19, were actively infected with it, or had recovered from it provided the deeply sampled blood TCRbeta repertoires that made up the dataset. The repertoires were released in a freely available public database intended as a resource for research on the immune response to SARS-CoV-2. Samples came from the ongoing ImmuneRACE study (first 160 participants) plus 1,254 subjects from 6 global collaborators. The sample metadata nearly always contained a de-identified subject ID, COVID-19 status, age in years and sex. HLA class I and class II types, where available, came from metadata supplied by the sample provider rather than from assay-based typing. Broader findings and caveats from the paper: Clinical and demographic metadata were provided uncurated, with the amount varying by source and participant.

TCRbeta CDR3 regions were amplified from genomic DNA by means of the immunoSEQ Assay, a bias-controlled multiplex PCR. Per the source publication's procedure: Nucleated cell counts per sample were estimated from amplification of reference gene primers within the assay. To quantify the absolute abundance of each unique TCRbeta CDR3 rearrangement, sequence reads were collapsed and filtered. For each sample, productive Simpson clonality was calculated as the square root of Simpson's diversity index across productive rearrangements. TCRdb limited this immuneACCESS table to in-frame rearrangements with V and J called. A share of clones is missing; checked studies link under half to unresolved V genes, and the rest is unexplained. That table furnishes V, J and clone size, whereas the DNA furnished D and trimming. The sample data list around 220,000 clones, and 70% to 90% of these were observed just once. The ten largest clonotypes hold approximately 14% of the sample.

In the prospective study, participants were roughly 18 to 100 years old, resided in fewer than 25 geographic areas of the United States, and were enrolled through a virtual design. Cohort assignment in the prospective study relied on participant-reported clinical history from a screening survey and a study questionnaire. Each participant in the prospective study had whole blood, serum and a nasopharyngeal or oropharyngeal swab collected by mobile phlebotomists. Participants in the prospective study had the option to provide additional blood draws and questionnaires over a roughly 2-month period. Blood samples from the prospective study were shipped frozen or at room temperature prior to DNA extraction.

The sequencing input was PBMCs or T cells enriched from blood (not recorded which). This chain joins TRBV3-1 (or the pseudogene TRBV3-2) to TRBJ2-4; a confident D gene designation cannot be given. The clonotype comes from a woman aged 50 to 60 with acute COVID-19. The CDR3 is CASSRSLERANDRNIQYF. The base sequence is TGTGCCAGCAGCCGTTCCTTAGAGCGAGCCAACGATAGAAACATTCAGTACTTC.